Included here is one T cell receptor beta chain sequence, with context. Its antigen is still unknown. The CDR3 consists of 15 residues. V lost 7 bases, J lost 3 bases, and 19 bases lay in between. Germline V gene sequence: CDR1 MNHNY, CDR2 SVGAGI (reference sequence). These data are taken from a study of vaccination effects on CD4 cells after COVID-19. Antigen-specific CD4+ T cell clonotypes were called by their expansion after viral peptide-pool culture in ViraFEST. After about 10 days in culture, the CD4+ T cells were isolated. Either the mRNA-1273 or the BNT162b2 vaccine was given to participants as two doses. Assay used: immunoSEQ multiplex PCR; TCRdb lists only in-frame clones, some missing. The sample holds tens of thousands of clones, roughly 70% seen once.

This sample comprised CD4+ T cells from PBMCs cultured with HCoV-NL63 spike peptides, obtained after COVID-19 vaccination. The chain is built from TRBV6-6 and TRBJ2-7, with no clear D. The source is a human donor who received a COVID-19 vaccine. This CDR3 is CASKGAPSLGYEQYF. The CDR3 nucleotides read TGTGCCAGCAAGGGTGCTCCGTCTTTGGGCTACGAGCAGTACTTC.